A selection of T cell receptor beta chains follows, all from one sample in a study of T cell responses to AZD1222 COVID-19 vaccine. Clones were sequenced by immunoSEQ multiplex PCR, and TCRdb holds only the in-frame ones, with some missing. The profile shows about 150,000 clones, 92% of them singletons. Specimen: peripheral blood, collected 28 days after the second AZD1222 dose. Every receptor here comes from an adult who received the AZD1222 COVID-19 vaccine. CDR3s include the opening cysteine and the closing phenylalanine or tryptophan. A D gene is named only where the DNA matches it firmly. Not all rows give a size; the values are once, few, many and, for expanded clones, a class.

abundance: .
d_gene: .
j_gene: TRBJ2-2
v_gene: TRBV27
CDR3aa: CASSFIRGTGELFF
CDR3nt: TGTGCCAGCAGTTTCATACGGGGGACCGGGGAGCTGTTTTTT

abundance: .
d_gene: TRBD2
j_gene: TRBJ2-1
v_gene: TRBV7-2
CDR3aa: CASSLTSASSYNEQFF
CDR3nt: TGTGCCAGCAGCTTAACTAGCGCAAGCTCCTACAATGAGCAGTTCTTC

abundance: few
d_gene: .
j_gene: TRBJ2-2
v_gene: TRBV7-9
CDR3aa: CASSFWGTNTGELFF
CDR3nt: TGTGCCAGCAGCTTTTGGGGAACCAACACCGGGGAGCTGTTTTTT

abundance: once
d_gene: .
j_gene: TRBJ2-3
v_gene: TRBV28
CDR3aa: CASSPLGSSTDTQYF
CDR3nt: TGTGCCAGCAGCCCCCTAGGCTCGAGCACAGATACGCAGTATTTT

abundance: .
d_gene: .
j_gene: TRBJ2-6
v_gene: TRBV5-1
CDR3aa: CASRNILTSGANVLTF
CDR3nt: TGCGCCAGCAGAAACATTCTTACCTCTGGGGCCAACGTCCTGACTTTC

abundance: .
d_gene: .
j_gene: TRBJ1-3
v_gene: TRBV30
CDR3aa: CAWSLGRSALETTIYF
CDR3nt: TGTGCCTGGAGTTTAGGACGCTCTGCTCTGGAAACGACCATATATTTT

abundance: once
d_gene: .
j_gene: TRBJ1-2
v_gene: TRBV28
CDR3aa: CASSRPGAGGYTF
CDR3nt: TGTGCCAGCAGTCGGCCCGGGGCTGGTGGCTACACCTTC

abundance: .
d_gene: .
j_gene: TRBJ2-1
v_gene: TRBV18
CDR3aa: CASSPPPTIHNEQFF
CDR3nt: TGTGCCAGCTCGCCACCCCCCACGATACACAATGAGCAGTTCTTC

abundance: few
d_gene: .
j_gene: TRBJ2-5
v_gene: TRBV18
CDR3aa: CASKNPEETQYF
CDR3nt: TGTGCCAGCAAAAACCCGGAGGAGACCCAGTACTTC

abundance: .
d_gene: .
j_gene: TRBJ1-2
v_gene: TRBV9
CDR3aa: CASSVGSGKNNYGYTF
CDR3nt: TGTGCCAGCAGCGTCGGCTCAGGGAAGAATAACTATGGCTACACCTTC

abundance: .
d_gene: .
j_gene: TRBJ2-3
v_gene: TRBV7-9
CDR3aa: CASSRDYTDTQYF
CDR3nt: TGTGCCAGCAGCCGTGACTACACAGATACGCAGTATTTT

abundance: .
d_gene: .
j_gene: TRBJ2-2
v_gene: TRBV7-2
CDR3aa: CASSLDGAYTGELFF
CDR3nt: TGTGCCAGCAGCTTAGATGGGGCCTACACCGGGGAGCTGTTTTTT

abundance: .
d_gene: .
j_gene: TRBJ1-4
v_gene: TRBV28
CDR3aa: CASSFPGTPSLFF
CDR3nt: TGTGCCAGCAGTTTCCCAGGGACCCCCTCACTGTTTTTT

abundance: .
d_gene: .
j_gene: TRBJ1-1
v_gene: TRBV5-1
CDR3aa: CASSPGHENTEAFF
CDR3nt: TGCGCCAGCAGCCCGGGACACGAGAACACTGAAGCTTTCTTT

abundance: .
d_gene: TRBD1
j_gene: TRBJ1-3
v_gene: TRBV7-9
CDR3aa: CASSLIQGSSGNTIYF
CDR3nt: TGTGCCAGCAGCCTCATACAGGGGTCCTCTGGAAACACCATATATTTT

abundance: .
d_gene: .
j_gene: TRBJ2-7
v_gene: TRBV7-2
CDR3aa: CASSPTRGAYEQYF
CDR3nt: TGTGCCAGCAGCCCTACCCGTGGGGCCTACGAGCAGTACTTC

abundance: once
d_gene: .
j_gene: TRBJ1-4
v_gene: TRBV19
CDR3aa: CASSIGGDPNEKLFF
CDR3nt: TGTGCCAGTAGTATAGGCGGGGATCCTAATGAAAAACTGTTTTTT

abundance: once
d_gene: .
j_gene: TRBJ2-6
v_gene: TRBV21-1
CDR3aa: CASSKPPLPNPWANVLTF
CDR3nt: TGTGCCAGCAGCAAACCCCCACTCCCGAACCCTTGGGCCAACGTCCTGACTTTC

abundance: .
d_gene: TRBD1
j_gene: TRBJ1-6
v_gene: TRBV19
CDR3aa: CASTTGDSYNSPLHF
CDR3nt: TGTGCCAGTACGACAGGGGACTCCTATAATTCACCCCTCCACTTT

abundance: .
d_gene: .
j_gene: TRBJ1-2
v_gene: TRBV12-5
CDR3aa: CASGLVRGPENYYGYTF
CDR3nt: TGTGCTAGTGGTTTGGTACGGGGCCCGGAGAACTACTATGGCTACACCTTC

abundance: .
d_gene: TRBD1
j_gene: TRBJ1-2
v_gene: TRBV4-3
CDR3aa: CASSQDREFSYGYTF
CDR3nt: TGCGCCAGCAGCCAGGACAGGGAGTTTAGCTATGGCTACACCTTC

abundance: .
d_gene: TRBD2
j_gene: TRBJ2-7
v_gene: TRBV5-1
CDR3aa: CASSSRTSGVYEQYF
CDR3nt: TGCGCCAGCAGCTCGCGGACTAGCGGAGTTTACGAGCAGTACTTC

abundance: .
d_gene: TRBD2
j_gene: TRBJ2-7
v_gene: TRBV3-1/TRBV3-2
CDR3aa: CASSQGRLAGQYF
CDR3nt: TGTGCCAGCAGCCAAGGGAGACTAGCGGGACAGTACTTC

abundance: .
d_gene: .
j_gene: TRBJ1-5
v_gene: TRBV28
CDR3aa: CASSRGDSNQPQHF
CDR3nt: TGTGCCAGCAGTAGAGGGGATAGCAATCAGCCCCAGCATTTT

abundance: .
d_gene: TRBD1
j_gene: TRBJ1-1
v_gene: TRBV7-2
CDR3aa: CASSPGVGQGGTEAFF
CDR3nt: TGTGCCAGCAGCCCAGGGGTAGGACAGGGTGGTACTGAAGCTTTCTTT

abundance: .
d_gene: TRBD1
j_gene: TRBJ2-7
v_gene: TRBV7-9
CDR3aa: CASSFTGTGMHEQYF
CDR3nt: TGTGCCAGCAGCTTTACCGGGACAGGGATGCACGAGCAGTACTTC

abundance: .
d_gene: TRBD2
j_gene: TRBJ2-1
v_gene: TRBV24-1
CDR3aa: CVTSERTGLAGGFGYNEQFF
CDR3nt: TGTGTCACCAGTGAACGGACTGGACTAGCGGGAGGCTTCGGCTACAATGAGCAGTTCTTC

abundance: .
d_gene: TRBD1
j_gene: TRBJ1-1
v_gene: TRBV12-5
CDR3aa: CATVQGGNTEAFF
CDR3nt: TGTGCTACGGTACAGGGGGGGAACACTGAAGCTTTCTTT

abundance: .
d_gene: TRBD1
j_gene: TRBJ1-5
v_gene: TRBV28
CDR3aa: CASSSRTGENQPQHF
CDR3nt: TGTGCCAGCAGTTCGAGGACAGGGGAGAATCAGCCCCAGCATTTT

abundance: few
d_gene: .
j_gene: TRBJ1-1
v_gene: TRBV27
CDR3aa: CASSLSILSRWTGVNTEAFF
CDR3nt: TGTGCCAGCAGTTTATCGATTTTATCCCGATGGACGGGGGTGAACACTGAAGCTTTCTTT

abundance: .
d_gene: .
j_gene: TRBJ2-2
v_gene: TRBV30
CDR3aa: CAGPTRANTGELFF
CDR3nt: TGTGCTGGCCCGACGAGAGCTAACACCGGGGAGCTGTTTTTT

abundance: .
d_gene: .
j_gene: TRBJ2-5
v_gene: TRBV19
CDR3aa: CASSGLWGVQETQYF
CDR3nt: TGTGCCAGTAGCGGGTTATGGGGGGTCCAAGAGACCCAGTACTTC

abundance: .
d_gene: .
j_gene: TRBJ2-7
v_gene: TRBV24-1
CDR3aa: CATSDVSESYEQYF
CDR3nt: TGTGCCACCAGTGATGTCAGCGAGTCCTACGAGCAGTACTTC

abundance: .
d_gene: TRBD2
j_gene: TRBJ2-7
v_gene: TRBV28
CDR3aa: CASSPGTSGYEQYF
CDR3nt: TGTGCCAGCAGTCCCGGGACTAGCGGCTACGAGCAGTACTTC

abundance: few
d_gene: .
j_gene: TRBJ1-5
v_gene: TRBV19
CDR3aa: CASRTGNQPQHF
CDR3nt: TGTGCCAGCAGGACGGGCAATCAGCCCCAGCATTTT

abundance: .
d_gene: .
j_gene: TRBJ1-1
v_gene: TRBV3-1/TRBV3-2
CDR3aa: CASSQTQITEAFF
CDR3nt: TGTGCCAGCAGCCAGACCCAGATCACTGAAGCTTTCTTT

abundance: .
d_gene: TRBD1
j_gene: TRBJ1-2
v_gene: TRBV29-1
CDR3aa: CSSDRDYYGYTF
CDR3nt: TGCAGCTCCGACAGGGATTACTATGGCTACACCTTC

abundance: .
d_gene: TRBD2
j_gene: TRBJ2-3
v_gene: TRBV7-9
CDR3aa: CASSLPRGRVADGTDTQYF
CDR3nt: TGTGCCAGCAGCTTACCTCGCGGGAGGGTGGCGGACGGCACAGATACGCAGTATTTT

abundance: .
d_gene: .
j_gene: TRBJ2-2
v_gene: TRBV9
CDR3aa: CASSVGPPGELFF
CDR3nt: TGTGCCAGCAGCGTAGGGCCGCCCGGGGAGCTGTTTTTT

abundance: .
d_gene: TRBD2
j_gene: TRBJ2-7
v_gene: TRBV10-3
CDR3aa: CAISESRTSGYQYF
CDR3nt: TGTGCCATCAGTGAGTCCCGGACTAGCGGGTATCAGTACTTC

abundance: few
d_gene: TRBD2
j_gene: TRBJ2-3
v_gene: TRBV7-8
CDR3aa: CASSLEREGRLQYF
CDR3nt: TGTGCCAGCAGCTTAGAAAGGGAGGGCCGTTTACAGTATTTT

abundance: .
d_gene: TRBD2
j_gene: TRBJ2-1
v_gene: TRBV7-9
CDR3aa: CASTITSGSYNEQFF
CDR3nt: TGTGCCAGCACCATAACTAGCGGGTCCTACAATGAGCAGTTCTTC

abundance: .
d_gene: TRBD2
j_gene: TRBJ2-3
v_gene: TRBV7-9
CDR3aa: CASSLVAGAFTDTQYF
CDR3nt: TGTGCCAGCAGCTTAGTAGCGGGAGCCTTCACAGATACGCAGTATTTT

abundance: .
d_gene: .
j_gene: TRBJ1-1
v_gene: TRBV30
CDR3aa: CAWNRGPNTEAFF
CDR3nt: TGTGCCTGGAATCGTGGGCCGAACACTGAAGCTTTCTTT

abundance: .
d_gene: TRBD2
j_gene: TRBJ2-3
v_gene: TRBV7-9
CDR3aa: CASSSTSTSGSADTQYF
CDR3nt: TGTGCCAGCAGCTCCACCAGCACTAGCGGGAGCGCAGATACGCAGTATTTT

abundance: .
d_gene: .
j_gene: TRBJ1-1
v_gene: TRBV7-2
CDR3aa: CASSLGGTWNTEAFF
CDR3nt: TGTGCCAGCAGCTTAGGCGGCACCTGGAACACTGAAGCTTTCTTT

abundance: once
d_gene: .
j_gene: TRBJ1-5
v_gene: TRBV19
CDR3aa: CASSIVSGFSNQPQHF
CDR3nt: TGTGCCAGTAGTATTGTTTCAGGGTTTAGCAATCAGCCCCAGCATTTT

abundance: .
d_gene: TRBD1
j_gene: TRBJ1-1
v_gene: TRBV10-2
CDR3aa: CASRDRGWTEAFF
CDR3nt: TGCGCCAGCAGAGACAGGGGTTGGACTGAAGCTTTCTTT